These T cell receptor beta chains were read from a single sample in a study of early T cells in non-severe SARS-CoV-2 infection. TCRdb reprocessed the 5' RACE reads with MiXCR, giving one entry per CDR3 protein. In the table there are about 55,000 distinct CDR3 sequences, under 15% of which are singletons. Source: whole blood, taken at baseline. The source of these receptors is an adult who was a healthcare worker with PCR-confirmed SARS-CoV-2 infection or an uninfected control (not recorded which). Each CDR3 is given with its conserved first and last residue. D genes are given only for firm matches. Size values are once, few and many counts, or a class for expanded clones, and some rows have none.

D gene,J gene,clone size,V gene,CDR3 protein,CDR3 DNA
.,TRBJ2-6,few,TRBV12-3/TRBV12-4,CASSFDRIANVLTF,TGTGCCAGCAGTTTCGATCGGATTGCCAACGTCCTGACTTTC
TRBD1,TRBJ1-4,many,TRBV12-3/TRBV12-4,CASAPMTGGSEKLFF,TGTGCCAGCGCCCCGATGACAGGGGGAAGTGAAAAACTGTTTTTT
.,TRBJ1-1,.,TRBV12-5,CASGLGPNTEAFF,TGTGCTAGTGGCCTAGGACCGAACACTGAAGCTTTCTTT
TRBD1,TRBJ2-7,many,TRBV5-1,CASSLPGTGFNEQYF,TGCGCCAGCAGCCTGCCCGGGACAGGGTTCAACGAGCAGTACTTC
TRBD2,TRBJ2-3,few,TRBV2,CASSVERGSAGDTQYF,TGTGCCAGCAGTGTCGAGCGGGGAAGCGCCGGAGATACGCAGTATTTT
TRBD2,TRBJ2-3,medium-sized,TRBV14,CASSLLAGGRTDTQYF,TGTGCCAGCAGCTTACTAGCGGGAGGTCGGACAGATACGCAGTATTTT
TRBD1,TRBJ1-5,.,TRBV20-1,CSATDRGRDQPQHF,TGCAGTGCTACGGACAGGGGAAGGGATCAGCCCCAGCATTTT
.,TRBJ2-2,few,TRBV28,CASTGGPTGELFF,TGTGCCAGCACCGGGGGCCCCACCGGGGAGCTGTTTTTT
.,TRBJ2-1,.,TRBV7-6,CASSTSSSNEQFF,TGTGCCAGCAGCACCAGTAGCTCGAATGAGCAGTTCTTC
.,TRBJ1-3,.,TRBV10-3,CAISESIHQRNTIYF,TGTGCCATCAGTGAGTCCATCCACCAGCGAAACACCATATATTTT
.,TRBJ2-7,.,TRBV4-1,CASSPKTVSYEQYF,TGCGCCAGCAGCCCCAAGACAGTATCCTACGAGCAGTACTTC
.,TRBJ2-1,few,TRBV7-3,CASSSTHPGGEQFF,TGTGCCAGCAGTTCGACCCACCCTGGGGGTGAGCAGTTCTTC
TRBD1,TRBJ1-2,.,TRBV7-8,CASSLALDRGGYTF,TGTGCCAGCAGCTTAGCGCTGGACAGGGGAGGCTACACCTTC
.,TRBJ1-1,.,TRBV18,CASSSPGNTEAFF,TGTGCCAGCTCGTCACCAGGGAACACTGAAGCTTTCTTT
.,TRBJ2-1,.,TRBV5-5,CASSLAQGRYNEQFF,TGTGCCAGCAGCTTGGCTCAGGGGCGGTACAATGAGCAGTTCTTC
TRBD1,TRBJ1-1,many,TRBV10-3,CAISGQGDEAFF,TGTGCCATCAGTGGACAGGGGGATGAAGCTTTCTTT
.,TRBJ2-1,.,TRBV20-1,CSAPDPSDGSYNEQFF,TGCAGTGCTCCTGACCCTAGCGACGGCTCCTACAATGAGCAGTTCTTC
TRBD1,TRBJ1-2,.,TRBV4-1,CASSPDRGDGYTF,TGCGCCAGCAGTCCCGACAGGGGGGATGGCTACACCTTC
.,TRBJ2-5,.,TRBV18,CASSRVRQETQYF,TGTGCCAGCTCACGGGTCAGACAAGAGACCCAGTACTTC
TRBD2,TRBJ2-3,many,TRBV12-3/TRBV12-4,CASSLTAGGYSQYF,TGTGCCAGCAGCCTAACAGCGGGAGGGTATTCGCAGTATTTT
.,TRBJ1-6,few,TRBV27,CASSGFSSPLHF,TGTGCCAGCAGTGGATTTAGCTCACCCCTCCACTTT
.,TRBJ2-4,.,TRBV27,CATSERGSIQYF,TGTGCCACCTCAGAAAGGGGTAGCATTCAGTACTTC
.,TRBJ2-6,.,TRBV5-4,CASSLRGSGANVLTF,TGTGCCAGCAGTTTGCGGGGATCCGGGGCCAACGTCCTGACTTTC
TRBD1,TRBJ2-1,.,TRBV18,CASSAGQVIYNEQFF,TGTGCCAGCTCAGCGGGACAGGTTATATACAATGAGCAGTTCTTC
TRBD2,TRBJ2-1,medium-sized,TRBV11-2,CASSLPGTSVSYNEQFF,TGTGCCAGCAGCTTACCCGGGACTAGCGTCTCCTACAATGAGCAGTTCTTC
.,TRBJ2-3,few,TRBV7-9,CASSFWDLVFDTQYF,TGTGCCAGCAGCTTCTGGGACTTGGTATTCGATACGCAGTATTTT
TRBD2,TRBJ2-4,.,TRBV5-1,CASSLTPMTSGKILAKNIQYF,TGCGCCAGCAGCTTGACCCCTATGACTAGCGGAAAGATCCTAGCCAAAAACATTCAGTACTTC
TRBD2,TRBJ2-1,few,TRBV7-8,CASSFGGSYSEQFF,TGTGCCAGCAGCTTTGGCGGGAGTTACAGTGAGCAGTTCTTC
.,TRBJ2-3,few,TRBV7-9,CASSPRNQRGTDTQYF,TGTGCCAGCAGCCCACGGAACCAGCGGGGCACAGATACGCAGTATTTT
.,TRBJ2-2,.,TRBV9,CASSSGLPRLNTGELFF,TGTGCCAGCAGCTCGGGACTCCCCCGTTTAAACACCGGGGAGCTGTTTTTT
.,TRBJ2-4,many,TRBV11-2,CASSSSAKNIQYF,TGTGCCAGCAGCTCCTCCGCCAAAAACATTCAGTACTTC
.,TRBJ1-2,.,TRBV24-1,CATSDSFYGYTF,TGTGCCACCAGTGATTCCTTCTATGGCTACACCTTC
.,TRBJ2-5,many,TRBV13,CASSLDRGQEKETQYF,TGTGCCAGCAGCTTAGACAGAGGTCAAGAGAAAGAGACCCAGTACTTC
.,TRBJ2-2,few,TRBV7-9,CASSFSDGPNTGELFF,TGTGCCAGCAGCTTCAGCGACGGACCCAACACCGGGGAGCTGTTTTTT
TRBD1,TRBJ2-3,few,TRBV9,CASSAPGGGTDTQYF,TGTGCCAGCAGCGCACCAGGGGGCGGCACAGATACGCAGTATTTT
.,TRBJ1-1,.,TRBV18,CASSGAPNTEAFF,TGTGCCAGCTCAGGGGCCCCGAACACTGAAGCTTTCTTT
TRBD2,TRBJ2-5,.,TRBV7-9,CASSQTSGGARETQYF,TGTGCCAGCAGCCAGACTAGCGGGGGGGCCCGAGAGACCCAGTACTTC
TRBD1,TRBJ2-7,.,TRBV11-2,CASSFRTGYEQYF,TGTGCCAGCAGCTTCCGGACAGGGTACGAGCAGTACTTC